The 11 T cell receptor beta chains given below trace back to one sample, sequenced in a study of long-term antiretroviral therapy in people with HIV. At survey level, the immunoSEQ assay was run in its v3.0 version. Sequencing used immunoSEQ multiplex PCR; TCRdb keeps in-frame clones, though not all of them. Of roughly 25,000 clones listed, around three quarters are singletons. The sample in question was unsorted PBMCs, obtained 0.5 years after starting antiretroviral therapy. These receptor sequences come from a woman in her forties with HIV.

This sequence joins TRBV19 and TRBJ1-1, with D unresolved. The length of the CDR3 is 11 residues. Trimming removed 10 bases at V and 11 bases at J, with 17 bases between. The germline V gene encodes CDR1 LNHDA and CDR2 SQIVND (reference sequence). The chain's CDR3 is CATEVGYGAFF. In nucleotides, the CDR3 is TGTGCCACCGAAGTGGGCTATGGCGCTTTCTTT. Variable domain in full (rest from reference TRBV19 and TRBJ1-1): DGGITQSPKYLFRKEGQNVTLSCEQNLNHDAMYWYRQDPGQGLRLIYYSQIVNDFQKGDIAEGYSVSREKKESFPLTVTSAQKNPTAFYLCATEVGYGAFFGQGTRLTVV.

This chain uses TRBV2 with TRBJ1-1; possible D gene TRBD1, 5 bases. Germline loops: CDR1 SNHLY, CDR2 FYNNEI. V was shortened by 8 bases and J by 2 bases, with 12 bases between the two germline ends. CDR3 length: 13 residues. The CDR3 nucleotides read TGTGCCAGCTGTTTTGACAGAAACACTGAAGCTTTCTTT. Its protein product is CASCFDRNTEAFF.

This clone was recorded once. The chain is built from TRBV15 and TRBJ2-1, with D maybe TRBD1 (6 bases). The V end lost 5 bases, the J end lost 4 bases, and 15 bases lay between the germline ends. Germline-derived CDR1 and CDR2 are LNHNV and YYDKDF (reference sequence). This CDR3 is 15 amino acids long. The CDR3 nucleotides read TGTGCCACCAGCGCCCAAAACAGGGTGTACAATGAGCAGTTCTTC. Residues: CATSAQNRVYNEQFF.

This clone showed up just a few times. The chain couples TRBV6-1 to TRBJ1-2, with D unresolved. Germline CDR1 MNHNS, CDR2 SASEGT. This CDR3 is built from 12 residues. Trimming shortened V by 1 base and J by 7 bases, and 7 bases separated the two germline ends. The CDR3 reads CASSEGGVGYTF. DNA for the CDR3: TGTGCCAGCAGTGAAGGGGGAGTTGGCTACACCTTC.

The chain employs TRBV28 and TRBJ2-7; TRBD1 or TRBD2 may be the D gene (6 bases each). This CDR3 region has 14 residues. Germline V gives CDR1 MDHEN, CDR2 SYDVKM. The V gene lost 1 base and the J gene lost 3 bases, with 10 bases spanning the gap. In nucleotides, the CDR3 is TGTGCCAGCAGTTTATCCGGGGGCCTCTACGAGCAGTACTTC. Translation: CASSLSGGLYEQYF.

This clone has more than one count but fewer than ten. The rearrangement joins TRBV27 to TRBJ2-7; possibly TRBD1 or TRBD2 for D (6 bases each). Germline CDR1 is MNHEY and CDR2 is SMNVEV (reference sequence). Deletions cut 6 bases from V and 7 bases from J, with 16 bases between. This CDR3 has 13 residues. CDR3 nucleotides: TGTGCCAGCAGCCTATCCAGGAGGGGGGAGCAGTACTTC. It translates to CASSLSRRGEQYF.

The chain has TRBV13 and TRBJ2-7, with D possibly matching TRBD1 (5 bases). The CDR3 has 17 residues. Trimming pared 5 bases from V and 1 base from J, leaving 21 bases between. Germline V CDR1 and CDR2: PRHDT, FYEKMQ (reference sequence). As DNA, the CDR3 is TGTGCCAGCAGCCCTTTTAGGGGCCCTGGCTCTTCCTACGAGCAGTACTTC. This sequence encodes CASSPFRGPGSSYEQYF.

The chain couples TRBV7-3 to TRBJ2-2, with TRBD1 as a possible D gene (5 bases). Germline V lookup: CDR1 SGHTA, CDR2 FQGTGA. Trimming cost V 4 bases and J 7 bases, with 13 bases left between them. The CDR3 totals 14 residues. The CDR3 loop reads CASSSAWGNGELFF. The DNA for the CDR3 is TGTGCCAGCAGCTCCGCATGGGGCAACGGGGAGCTGTTTTTT.

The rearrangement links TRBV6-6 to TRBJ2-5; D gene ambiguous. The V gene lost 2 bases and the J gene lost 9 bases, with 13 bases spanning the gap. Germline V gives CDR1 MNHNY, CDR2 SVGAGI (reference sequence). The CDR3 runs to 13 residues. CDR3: CASSYGLDAAQYF. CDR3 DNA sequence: TGTGCCAGCAGTTACGGGCTCGACGCGGCCCAGTACTTC.

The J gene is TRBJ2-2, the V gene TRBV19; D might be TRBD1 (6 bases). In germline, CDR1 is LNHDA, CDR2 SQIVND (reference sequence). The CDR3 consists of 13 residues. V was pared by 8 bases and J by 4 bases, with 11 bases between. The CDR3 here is CASQRGGTGELFF. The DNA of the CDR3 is TGTGCCAGTCAACGAGGGGGCACCGGGGAGCTGTTTTTT.

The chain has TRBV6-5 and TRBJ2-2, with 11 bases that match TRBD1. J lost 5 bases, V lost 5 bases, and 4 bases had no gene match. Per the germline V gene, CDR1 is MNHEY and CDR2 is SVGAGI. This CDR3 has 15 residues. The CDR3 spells CASSPGQGGTGELFF. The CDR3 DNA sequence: TGTGCCAGCAGTCCGGGACAGGGGGGTACCGGGGAGCTGTTTTTT.